A single sample is the source of the 28 T cell receptor beta chains below, sequenced in a study of CD8 T cells in ankylosing spondylitis. TCRdb independently ran MiXCR on the 5' RACE reads; one entry per CDR3 protein. The data contain 90,000 to 120,000 distinct CDR3 sequences, nearly 25% of them singletons. Material: synovial fluid, either unsorted or a sorted T cell fraction (not recorded which). The receptors here all came from a male donor with ankylosing spondylitis.

This chain connects TRBV3-1 to TRBJ2-1, with D tentatively TRBD1 (5 bases). With 1 base removed from V and 10 bases from J, the gap between germline ends came to 8 bases. This CDR3 spans 12 amino acids. CDR1 and CDR2 (germline): LGHDT, YNNKEL (reference sequence). CDR3 amino acids: CASSQGGSEQFF. CDR3 DNA: TGTGCCAGCAGCCAAGGGGGCTCCGAGCAGTTCTTC.

The V gene is TRBV7-9, the J gene TRBJ2-5; possible D gene TRBD1, 5 bases. Trimming cost V 2 bases and J 2 bases, with 12 bases left between them. CDR1 and CDR2 from the germline V gene are SEHNR and FQNEAQ (reference sequence). The CDR3 is 15 amino acids. In DNA, the CDR3 is TGTGCCAGCAGCTTATCGGCAGGGCCTCAAGAGACCCAGTACTTC. This gives the protein CASSLSAGPQETQYF.

This clonotype showed up many times. The chain combines TRBV18 with TRBJ1-6, with D possibly matching TRBD1 (6 bases). The CDR3 consists of 15 residues. Trimming removed 3 bases at V and 7 bases at J, with 13 bases between. Germline V gene lookup returns CDR1 KGHSH and CDR2 LQKENI. CDR3: CASSPAQGSNSPLHF. Here the CDR3 DNA reads TGTGCCAGCTCACCGGCACAGGGCTCAAATTCACCCCTCCACTTT.

This clonotype occurred many times. This rearrangement joins TRBV20-1 to TRBJ2-3; 8 bases line up with TRBD1. J was trimmed by 0 bases and V by 7 bases; bases with no gene match: 6. Germline-derived CDR1 and CDR2 are DFQATT and SNEGSKA (reference sequence). This CDR3 region has 14 residues. CDR3 loop: CSVRRQGSTDTQYF. The CDR3 nucleotides are TGCAGTGTTCGGAGACAGGGGAGCACAGATACGCAGTATTTT.

This clonotype was seen more than once but under ten times. This chain joins TRBV20-1 and TRBJ2-1; a possible D gene is TRBD2 (6 bases). CDR1 and CDR2 from the germline V gene are DFQATT and SNEGSKA (reference sequence). The CDR3 is 14 residues long. V was pared by 1 base and J by 1 base, with 8 bases between. The CDR3 spells CSARVSGSYNEQFF. CDR3 bases: TGCAGTGCTAGAGTTAGCGGTTCCTACAATGAGCAGTTCTTC.

The chain has TRBV13 and TRBJ2-1; no reliable D call. Germline CDR1 reads PRHDT; CDR2 reads FYEKMQ (reference sequence). The germline V and J ends were trimmed by 4 bases and 6 bases, with 16 bases remaining between them. This CDR3 has 15 residues. The DNA of the CDR3 is TGTGCCAGCAGCTCCCAGGTAAGGCTCGGCAATGAGCAGTTCTTC. Residues: CASSSQVRLGNEQFF.

This rearrangement joins TRBV30 to TRBJ1-1; 8 bases are a match to TRBD1. Looked up from germline, CDR1 is GTSNPN and CDR2 is SVGIG (reference sequence). CDR3 size: 13 residues. V lost 0 bases to trimming and J lost 4 bases; unmatched junction nucleotides: 1. The CDR3 DNA is TGTGCCTGGAGTGTAACAGGGGGCACTGAAGCTTTCTTT. Translated: CAWSVTGGTEAFF.

This clonotype was found a few times. The chain has TRBV5-1 and TRBJ2-7; D not certain. Trimming shortened V by 5 bases and J by 2 bases, and 11 bases separated the two germline ends. From germline, CDR1 is SGHRS and CDR2 YFSETQ. This CDR3 is 13 amino acids long. DNA of the CDR3: TGCGCCAGCAGTAACTCTGGCCCCTACGAGCAGTACTTC. Translation gives CASSNSGPYEQYF. Together with reference TRBV5-1 and TRBJ2-7, the CDR3 gives the full variable domain: KAGVTQTPRYLIKTRGQQVTLSCSPISGHRSVSWYQQTPGQGLQFLFEYFSETQRNKGNFPGRFSGRQFSNSRSEMNVSTLELGDSALYLCASSNSGPYEQYFGPGTRLTVT.

This clonotype was recorded many times. This chain joins TRBV20-1 and TRBJ2-1; 8 positions agree with TRBD2. Trimming at V came to 6 bases and at J to 8 bases, leaving 15 bases not matched to a gene. The germline V gene has CDR1 DFQATT and CDR2 SNEGSKA (reference sequence). The CDR3 length is 15 residues. The CDR3 DNA sequence: TGCAGTGCCCCGGGCGGGGGGATAGGTACGGATGAGCAGTTCTTC. This translates into CSAPGGGIGTDEQFF.

This clonotype was counted at least ten times. The chain employs TRBV2 and TRBJ2-2; the D is unclear. V lost 6 bases and J lost 7, with 6 bases in between. Germline V lookup: CDR1 SNHLY, CDR2 FYNNEI. This CDR3 contains 11 residues. The CDR3, as DNA: TGTGCCAGCAGCATCAGCGGGGAGCTGTTTTTT. This translates into CASSISGELFF.

This clonotype was detected only a few times. The genes are TRBV9 and TRBJ2-1, with D uncertain. This CDR3 has 13 residues. V was trimmed by 0 bases and J by 8 bases, leaving 9 bases between them. CDR1 and CDR2 from the germline V gene are SGDLS and YYNGEE. CDR3 in amino acids: CASSVAPLDEQFF. In nucleotides, the CDR3 is TGTGCCAGCAGCGTAGCCCCTCTCGATGAGCAGTTCTTC.

The V call is TRBV24-1, the J call TRBJ2-2, with D possibly TRBD1 on 6 matching bases. The CDR3 runs to 14 residues. Germline-derived CDR1 and CDR2 are KGHDR and SFDVKD. Trimming cost V 4 bases and J 7 bases, with 12 bases left between them. CDR3: CATSDPTGHGELFF. The DNA of the CDR3 is TGTGCCACCAGTGACCCCACAGGGCACGGGGAGCTGTTTTTT.

This rearrangement joins TRBV10-3 to TRBJ1-1, with D perhaps TRBD1 (6 bases). Trimming shortened V by 7 bases and J by 0 bases, and 12 bases separated the two germline ends. Germline assignment: CDR1 ENHRY and CDR2 SYGVKD. There are 14 residues in the CDR3. The CDR3 coding sequence is TGTGCCATCAAGAACAGGGATATGAACACTGAAGCTTTCTTT. Protein product: CAIKNRDMNTEAFF.

The CDR3: CASSSGTLGEQFF. Here the CDR3 DNA reads TGTGCCAGCAGTTCCGGGACTTTGGGTGAGCAGTTCTTC. The rearrangement links TRBV6-5 to TRBJ2-1; D might be TRBD2 (6 bases). V lost 4 bases and J lost 9, with 13 bases in between. From germline, CDR1 is MNHEY and CDR2 SVGAGI. This CDR3 is built from 13 residues.

This clonotype has only a few counts. The chain combines TRBV13 with TRBJ2-7; 7 bases agree with TRBD1. This CDR3 is 15 amino acids long. Per the germline V gene, CDR1 is PRHDT and CDR2 is FYEKMQ (reference sequence). The ends lost 1 base at V and 3 bases at J; junction bases unmatched: 6. Written as DNA, the CDR3 is TGTGCCAGCAGCTTAGAGGGGGACAGAGACTACGAGCAGTACTTC. This codes for CASSLEGDRDYEQYF.

This clonotype has only a few counts. J is TRBJ2-3 and V is TRBV14, with TRBD2 matching over 13 bases. The CDR3 loop spans 15 amino acids. The V gene's germline CDR1 is SGHDN and CDR2 FVKESK. With 3 bases clipped from V and 10 bases from J, the junction kept 7 bases outside the gene matches. CDR3: CASSQTTSGRSSQYF. The CDR3 DNA is TGTGCCAGCAGCCAGACGACTAGCGGGAGGTCCTCGCAGTATTTT.

This clonotype was detected only a few times. The chain couples TRBV2 to TRBJ2-3, with D tentatively TRBD1 (5 bases). The V end lost 2 bases, the J end lost 3 bases, and 9 bases lay between the germline ends. The CDR3 spans 14 residues. Germline-derived CDR1 and CDR2 are SNHLY and FYNNEI. For the CDR3, the DNA is TGTGCCAGCAGTGAAAGGGGTCAGACAGATACGCAGTATTTT. Its translation is CASSERGQTDTQYF.

This clonotype was seen a handful of times. The rearrangement uses TRBV6-5 and TRBJ2-7; D unclear. This CDR3 is 11 amino acids long. V was cut by 6 bases and J by 3 bases, with 6 bases left in between. The V gene's germline CDR1 is MNHEY and CDR2 SVGAGI. The CDR3 nucleotides read TGTGCCAGCAGCGACAACTACGAGCAGTACGTC. Translating gives CASSDNYEQYV.

The sample holds a few counts of this clonotype. This chain uses TRBV27 with TRBJ2-4; 12 bases agree with TRBD1. Losses at the gene ends were 8 bases for V and 1 base for J; bases not matched to a gene: 12. Looked up from germline, CDR1 is MNHEY and CDR2 is SMNVEV (reference sequence). This CDR3 spans 18 amino acids. DNA of the CDR3: TGTGCCAGCTCAAGGGGGACAGGGGGCTGGGGGGCCAAAAACATTCAGTACTTC. It translates to CASSRGTGGWGAKNIQYF.

This chain uses TRBV20-1 with TRBJ2-5; TRBD1 aligns across 9 bases. The germline V gene has CDR1 DFQATT and CDR2 SNEGSKA (reference sequence). The CDR3 totals 14 residues. With 6 bases clipped from V and 5 bases from J, the junction kept 10 bases outside the gene matches. DNA of the CDR3: TGCAGTGCCGCGCCGGGACAGGGTGGCGAGACCCAGTACTTC. Encoded protein: CSAAPGQGGETQYF.

In its sample, this clonotype was seen many times. This chain links TRBV2 with TRBJ2-3, with TRBD2 identical over 10 bases. V lost 6 bases, J lost 0 bases, and 18 bases stayed unmatched. This CDR3 spans 20 amino acids. Germline V gene lookup returns CDR1 SNHLY and CDR2 FYNNEI. For the CDR3, the DNA is TGTGCCAGCAGCACATCCCCTGGGCCTAGCGGGAGCAGAAGCACAGATACGCAGTATTTT. Translating gives CASSTSPGPSGSRSTDTQYF.

This clonotype was observed a handful of times. V usage is TRBV12-3 or TRBV12-4 and J usage is TRBJ2-4; possible D gene TRBD1, 5 bases. This CDR3 spans 14 amino acids. V was trimmed by 1 base and J by 2 bases, leaving 6 bases between them. In nucleotides, the CDR3 is TGTGCCAGCAGTTTAGAGGGGTCCAAAAACATTCAGTACTTC. Its translation: CASSLEGSKNIQYF.

The chain combines TRBV7-2 with TRBJ1-4, with 9 bases matching TRBD1. Germline V gene sequence: CDR1 SGHTA, CDR2 FQGNSA. CDR3 size: 15 residues. V lost 4 bases to trimming and J lost 7 bases; unmatched junction nucleotides: 7. CDR3: CASSSGTGWGEKLFF. The CDR3 region has the DNA TGTGCCAGCAGCTCAGGGACAGGGTGGGGTGAAAAACTGTTTTTT.

V gene TRBV6-1 combines with J gene TRBJ2-5, with D perhaps matching TRBD2 (7 bases). V gave up 7 bases and J gave up 5 bases, with 17 bases separating them. The V gene's germline CDR1 is MNHNS and CDR2 SASEGT. This CDR3 comprises 14 residues. CDR3 DNA sequence: TGTGCCAGCACCGGAGCAGGGGAGGGGGAGACCCAGTACTTC. Translating it yields CASTGAGEGETQYF.

This clonotype was counted between two and nine times. The rearrangement joins TRBV24-1 to TRBJ2-3, with 8 bases that match TRBD1. J lost 2 bases, V lost 0 bases, and 3 bases had no gene match. The CDR3 is 16 amino acids. Per germline, CDR1 KGHDR and CDR2 SFDVKD. CDR3 bases: TGTGCCACCAGTGATTTGGGACAGGGCCCCACAGATACGCAGTATTTT. Protein product: CATSDLGQGPTDTQYF.

This clonotype was seen a single time. The chain employs TRBV29-1 and TRBJ2-5, with D perhaps TRBD2 (5 bases). Deletions cut 4 bases from V and 1 base from J, with 19 bases between. Germline V gene sequence: CDR1 SQVTM, CDR2 ANQGSEA. This CDR3 is built from 16 residues. CDR3 DNA: TGCAGCGTTGTACGGGGAGCCCAACATTTCCAAGAGACCCAGTACTTC. Residues: CSVVRGAQHFQETQYF.

This clonotype was recorded a few times. The chain joins TRBV11-2 to TRBJ2-5, with TRBD2 matching 14 bases. This CDR3 region has 17 residues. Germline values: CDR1 SGHAT, CDR2 FQNNGV. V dropped 7 bases and J dropped 0; count of bases not matched to a gene: 7. CDR3 in amino acids: CASNPGLAGEYQETQYF. The CDR3 DNA is TGTGCCAGCAACCCGGGACTAGCGGGAGAATACCAAGAGACCCAGTACTTC.

In this sample, this clonotype turned up once. The chain uses TRBV3-1 and TRBJ1-2; 8 bases are a match to TRBD1. V lost 6 bases, J lost 5 bases, and 17 bases stayed unmatched. The CDR3 extends over 17 amino acids. The germline V gene has CDR1 LGHDT and CDR2 YNNKEL (reference sequence). The CDR3 reads CASSPLRPDREHYGYTF. CDR3 nucleotide sequence: TGTGCCAGCAGTCCCCTTAGGCCGGACAGGGAACATTATGGCTACACCTTC.